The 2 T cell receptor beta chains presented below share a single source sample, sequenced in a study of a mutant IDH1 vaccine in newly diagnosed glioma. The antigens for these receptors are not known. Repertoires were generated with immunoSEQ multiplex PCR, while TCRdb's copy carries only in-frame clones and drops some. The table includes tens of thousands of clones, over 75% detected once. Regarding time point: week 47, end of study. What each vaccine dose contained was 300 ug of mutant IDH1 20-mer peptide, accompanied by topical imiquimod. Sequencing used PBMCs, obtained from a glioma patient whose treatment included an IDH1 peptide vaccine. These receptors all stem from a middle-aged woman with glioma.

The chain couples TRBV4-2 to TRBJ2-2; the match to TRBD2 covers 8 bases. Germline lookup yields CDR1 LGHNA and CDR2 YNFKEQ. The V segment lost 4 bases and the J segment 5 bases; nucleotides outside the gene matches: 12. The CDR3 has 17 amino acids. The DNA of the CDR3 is TGTGCCAGCAGCCCCTTCCCGAGCGGGGGATCGACCGGGGAGCTGTTTTTT. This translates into CASSPFPSGGSTGELFF.

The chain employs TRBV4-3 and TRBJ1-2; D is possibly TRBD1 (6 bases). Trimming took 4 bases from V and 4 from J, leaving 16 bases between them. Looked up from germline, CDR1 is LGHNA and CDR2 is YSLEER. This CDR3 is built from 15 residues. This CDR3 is CASSPRTDGGYGYTF. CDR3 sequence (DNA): TGCGCCAGCAGCCCCCGGACAGACGGGGGCTATGGCTACACCTTC.